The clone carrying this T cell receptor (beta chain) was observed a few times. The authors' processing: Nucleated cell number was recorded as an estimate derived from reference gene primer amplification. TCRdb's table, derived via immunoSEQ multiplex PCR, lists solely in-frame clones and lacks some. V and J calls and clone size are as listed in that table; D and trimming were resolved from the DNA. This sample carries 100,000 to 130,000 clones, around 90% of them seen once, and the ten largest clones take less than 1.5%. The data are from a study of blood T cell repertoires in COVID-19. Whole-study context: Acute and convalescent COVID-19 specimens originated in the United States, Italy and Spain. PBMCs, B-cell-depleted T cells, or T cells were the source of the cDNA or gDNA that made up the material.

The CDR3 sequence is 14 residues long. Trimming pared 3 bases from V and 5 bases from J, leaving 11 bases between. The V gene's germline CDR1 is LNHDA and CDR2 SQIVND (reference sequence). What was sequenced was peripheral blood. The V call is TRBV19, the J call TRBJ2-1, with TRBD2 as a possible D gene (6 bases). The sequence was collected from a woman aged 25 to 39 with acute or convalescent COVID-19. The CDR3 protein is CASSIGTSDNEQFF. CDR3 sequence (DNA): TGTGCCAGTAGTATTGGGACTTCTGACAATGAGCAGTTCTTC. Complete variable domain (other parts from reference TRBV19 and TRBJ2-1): DGGITQSPKYLFRKEGQNVTLSCEQNLNHDAMYWYRQDPGQGLRLIYYSQIVNDFQKGDIAEGYSVSREKKESFPLTVTSAQKNPTAFYLCASSIGTSDNEQFFGPGTRLTVL.